The source of this T cell receptor (beta chain) is a study of blood T cell repertoires in COVID-19. Study as a whole: Collection of acute and convalescent COVID-19 samples took place in the United States, Italy and Spain.

Sequencing was performed with immunoSEQ multiplex PCR; in TCRdb, only in-frame clones are kept and a portion is missing. In the table there are approximately 88,000 clones, 65% to 80% of which are singletons. Germline CDR1 MDHEN, CDR2 SYDVKM. The CDR3 contains 12 residues. The V gene lost 3 bases and the J gene lost 7 bases, with 8 bases spanning the gap. The sequence was collected from a human donor in a cohort sampled during active COVID-19. Sequencing was carried out using peripheral blood. V and J are TRBV28 and TRBJ2-3; D gene unclear. This CDR3 is CASSFRANTQYF. The CDR3 DNA reads as TGTGCCAGCAGTTTTCGCGCAAATACGCAGTATTTT.